These T cell receptor beta chains were read from a single sample in a study of blood T cell repertoires in COVID-19. Method: immunoSEQ multiplex PCR; TCRdb's copy keeps in-frame clones and lacks some. The data show 470,000 or so clones, with around 89% seen just once and around 4.5% held by the top ten. Sample: peripheral blood. These receptors originate from a woman under 40 with acute or convalescent COVID-19. The CDR3 runs from the conserved cysteine through the conserved F or W. A D gene is named only where the DNA matches it firmly. For some rows the clone size is stated as once, few or many, or as a class when expanded; others skip it.

>.|TRBJ1-4|.|TRBV5-1
TGCGCCAGCAGCCGGGGGTCTTTCACAACTAATGAAAAACTGTTTTTT
CASSRGSFTTNEKLFF
>once|TRBJ2-7|.|TRBV7-9
TGTGCCAGCAGCTTAGGAGGCAGCTTCTACGAGCAGTACTTC
CASSLGGSFYEQYF
>.|TRBJ1-3|.|TRBV19
TGTGCCAGTAGGGGGGCGACCTCTGGAAACACCATATATTTT
CASRGATSGNTIYF
>.|TRBJ1-4|.|TRBV7-9
TGTGCCAGCAGCTCCGGGGGTCGCGACTACCCAACTAATGAAAAACTGTTTTTT
CASSSGGRDYPTNEKLFF
>.|TRBJ2-2|.|TRBV11-2
TGTGCCAGCAGCTACTTATTCGCGGCCGGGGAGCTGTTTTTT
CASSYLFAAGELFF
>.|TRBJ1-4|.|TRBV28
TGTGCCAGCAGTTTGCGGTACAAGGGAGGCGGAGAAAAACTGTTTTTT
CASSLRYKGGGEKLFF
>.|TRBJ2-3|.|TRBV7-6
TGTGCCAGCAGCTTAGGGGCAGGGCCCACAGATACGCAGTATTTT
CASSLGAGPTDTQYF
>.|TRBJ2-5|TRBD2|TRBV9
TGTGCCAGCAGCCGAGGACTAGCGGGGGGGGAAGAGACCCAGTACTTC
CASSRGLAGGEETQYF
>once|TRBJ2-5|TRBD2|TRBV28
TGTGCCAGCAGCAGACGCGGGGGGGGGAAAGAGACCCAGTACTTC
CASSRRGGGKETQYF
>.|TRBJ2-5|.|TRBV5-1
TGCGCCAGCAGCTTACAGTTACAAGAGACCCAGTACTTC
CASSLQLQETQYF
>.|TRBJ2-1|TRBD2|TRBV6-5
TGTGCCAGCAGTTCCTCTAGCGGGGCACCTGAGCAGTTCTTC
CASSSSSGAPEQFF
>.|TRBJ2-5|TRBD2|TRBV14
TGTGCCAGCAGCCCCCCCCGCGGGGGGGCCGGGAGCCAGACCCAGTACTTC
CASSPPRGGAGSQTQYF
>.|TRBJ2-3|.|TRBV10-1
TGCGCCAGCGGGGCAAGGACAGATACGCAGTATTTT
CASGARTDTQYF
>.|TRBJ2-5|.|TRBV12-3/TRBV12-4
TGTGCCAGCAAGGGGGTAGAGACCCAGTACTTC
CASKGVETQYF
>.|TRBJ1-2|TRBD1|TRBV6-5
TGTGCCAGCAGTTACGTCGGGACAGGGGGCTACACCTTC
CASSYVGTGGYTF
>.|TRBJ2-1|.|TRBV3-1/TRBV3-2
TGTGCCAGCAGCCAAGCACTATACAATGAGCAGTTCTTC
CASSQALYNEQFF
>.|TRBJ2-7|TRBD1|TRBV2
TGTGCCAGCAGAGGGGGCCGGGGATTC
CASRGGRGF
>.|TRBJ2-7|TRBD1|TRBV23-1
TGCGCCAGCAGTCTGGGACAGGGATGCGAGCAGTACTTC
CASSLGQGCEQYF
>.|TRBJ2-5|TRBD2|TRBV2
TGTGCCAGCAGTCCGACGGCGGGCAGCGGGGCTGGAGAGACCCAGTACTTC
CASSPTAGSGAGETQYF
>once|TRBJ1-6|TRBD1|TRBV25-1
TGTGCCAGCAGTGAATATCGGGGGACAGGGAACTCACCCCTCCACTTT
CASSEYRGTGNSPLHF
>.|TRBJ2-6|TRBD1|TRBV3-1/TRBV3-2
TGTGCCAGCAGCCAGACAGGGTTTGGGGCCAACGTCCTGACTTTC
CASSQTGFGANVLTF
>.|TRBJ1-1|.|TRBV30
TGTGCCTGGAGTAGGGGCATGAACACTGAAGCTTTCTTT
CAWSRGMNTEAFF
>.|TRBJ2-1|.|TRBV21-1
TGTGCCAGAATTCTCGTGGCAGGACGGGGAAATGAGCAGTTCTTC
CARILVAGRGNEQFF
>once|TRBJ1-5|.|TRBV19
TGTGCCAGTAGTATAGGAGGCCAGCCCCAGCATTTT
CASSIGGQPQHF
>.|TRBJ2-5|TRBD2|TRBV19
TGTGCCAGTAGTATAGGGGGAGCGGGGGGAAGAGAGACCCAGTACTTC
CASSIGGAGGRETQYF
>.|TRBJ1-1|.|TRBV30
TGTGCCTGGAGAAGGGGAATGGTCCCGAACACTGAAGCTTTCTTT
CAWRRGMVPNTEAFF
>.|TRBJ2-7|.|TRBV5-1
TGCGCCAGCAGCCGGGGACTTGCCTACGAGCAGTACTTC
CASSRGLAYEQYF
>.|TRBJ2-1|TRBD1|TRBV29-1
TGCAGCGTTAGTTACAACAGGGGTCATGAGCAGTTCTTC
CSVSYNRGHEQFF
>.|TRBJ1-5|.|TRBV6-5
TGTGCCAGCAGTCCCCTTCGGCGGGGGAATCAGCCCCAGCATTTT
CASSPLRRGNQPQHF
>.|TRBJ2-1|TRBD1|TRBV2
TGTGCCAGCAGTCGGGACAGGGCAATTAACAATGAGCAGTTCTTC
CASSRDRAINNEQFF
>.|TRBJ1-4|.|TRBV29-1
TGCAGCGTTGACGTAGGAGATGCAACTAATGAAAAACTGTTTTTT
CSVDVGDATNEKLFF
>.|TRBJ1-1|.|TRBV30
TGTGCCTGGAGTGTACCCCGCCCGGGGGGTACTGAAGCTTTCTTT
CAWSVPRPGGTEAFF
>.|TRBJ2-5|.|TRBV6-4
TGTGCCAGCAGTGACCCTGGGGGCGCGTGTGAGACCCAGTACTTC
CASSDPGGACETQYF